Listed here are 31 T cell receptor beta chains from one sample, sequenced in a study of identical twins. TCRdb fed the 5' RACE reads into MiXCR, producing one record per CDR3 protein. The table has 750,000 to 950,000 distinct CDR3 sequences, about 12% seen once. The sample was also linked to a second study, of yellow fever vaccine responses in identical twins.

The sequenced sample was PBMCs. The receptor set was obtained from a woman aged 18-29 years in good health.

This clonotype appeared a few times. The chain employs TRBV6-5 and TRBJ2-7, with no clear D. CDR1 MNHEY and CDR2 SVGAGI come from the germline V gene. With 2 bases removed from V and 0 bases from J, the gap between germline ends came to 11 bases. The length of the CDR3 is 15 residues. The CDR3, as DNA: TGTGCCAGCAGTTACATAAGGGTTAGCTCCTACGAGCAGTACTTC. Amino acid sequence: CASSYIRVSSYEQYF.

This clonotype was picked up a small number of times. The DNA for the CDR3 is TGTGCCAGCAGCATTAGACAGGGAACTCGGAGTGAGCAGTTCTTC. This translates into CASSIRQGTRSEQFF. V gene TRBV7-9 combines with J gene TRBJ2-1, with TRBD1 matching 7 bases. The V segment lost 5 bases and the J segment 9 bases; nucleotides outside the gene matches: 13. From germline, CDR1 is SEHNR and CDR2 FQNEAQ (reference sequence). The CDR3 has 15 residues.

The chain links TRBV28 to TRBJ2-4; the D is unclear. CDR3 length: 15 residues. Trimming took off 4 bases at V and 0 bases at J, with 10 bases between the two ends. CDR1 MDHEN and CDR2 SYDVKM come from the germline V gene. As DNA, the CDR3 is TGTGCCAGCAGTTGGATCAGAGGAGCCAAAAACATTCAGTACTTC. Translated: CASSWIRGAKNIQYF.

The table lists this clonotype with a few counts. The chain recombines TRBV20-1 with TRBJ2-1; possible D gene TRBD2, 6 bases. Germline V gene data show CDR1 as DFQATT and CDR2 as SNEGSKA (reference sequence). Deletions cut 2 bases from V and 1 base from J, with 12 bases between. The CDR3 totals 15 residues. The CDR3, as DNA: TGCAGTGCTAGAATCACTAGCTTGTCCTACAATGAGCAGTTCTTC. The encoded protein is CSARITSLSYNEQFF.

The chain employs TRBV12-3 or TRBV12-4 and TRBJ2-6; perhaps D is TRBD1 or TRBD2 (5 bases each). The V and J ends lost 7 bases and 4 bases respectively, with 14 bases between them. The CDR3 covers 15 residues. The CDR3: CASTIRGAGANVLTF. The CDR3 bases are TGTGCCAGCACCATACGGGGCGCCGGGGCCAACGTCCTGACTTTC.

This clonotype was recorded many times. This chain connects TRBV5-1 to TRBJ1-6; 7 bases fit TRBD1. The trim removed 3 bases at V and 10 bases at J, leaving 10 bases unmatched. The V gene's germline CDR1 is SGHRS and CDR2 YFSETQ. The CDR3 has 15 residues. CDR3: CASSYSDRTDSPLHF. CDR3 in DNA: TGCGCCAGCAGCTACTCGGACAGGACCGACTCACCCCTCCACTTT.

The rearrangement uses TRBV5-1 and TRBJ1-1; tentative D call: TRBD1 (5 bases). The CDR3 consists of 15 residues. Trimming left V 1 base short and J 1 base short, with 11 bases between. Germline V CDR1 and CDR2: SGHRS, YFSETQ. CDR3 loop: CASSLFTGKNTEAFF. CDR3 DNA: TGCGCCAGCAGCTTGTTTACAGGAAAGAACACTGAAGCTTTCTTT.

In its sample, this clonotype was seen many times. The V and J genes are TRBV5-1 and TRBJ1-2, with D uncertain. In germline, CDR1 is SGHRS, CDR2 YFSETQ. This CDR3 spans 13 amino acids. Trimming removed 0 bases from V and 6 bases from J, with 9 bases in between. CDR3 residues: CASSLESPNGYTF. In DNA form, the CDR3 reads TGCGCCAGCAGCTTGGAGTCGCCTAATGGCTACACCTTC.

This clonotype was detected only a few times. The chain combines TRBV10-3 with TRBJ2-1; 8 nucleotides align to TRBD1. Germline trimming cut 0 bases from V and 14 bases from J; bases unmatched to any gene: 6. CDR3 length equals 13 residues. Germline CDR1 and CDR2: ENHRY and SYGVKD. CDR3: CAISESGQGGEFF. The CDR3 DNA reads TGTGCCATCAGTGAGTCTGGACAGGGTGGGGAGTTCTTC.

This clonotype was seen a handful of times. The chain uses TRBV28 and TRBJ1-4, with D possibly matching TRBD1 (6 bases). The CDR3 covers 15 residues. Germline CDR1 and CDR2: MDHEN and SYDVKM. V shed 4 bases and J shed 4 bases, with 13 bases lying between them. The CDR3 reads CASSSPGQYNEKLFF. In DNA form, the CDR3 reads TGTGCCAGCAGTTCCCCGGGACAATATAATGAAAAACTGTTTTTT.

This clonotype was seen only a few times. Its ends do not fully match the called genes, so a read error is possible. The genes are TRBV7-8 and TRBJ2-5; D unresolved. Germline assignment: CDR1 SGHVS and CDR2 FQNEAQ. The length of the CDR3 is 11 residues. CDR3 sequence: CASSLVEVRDF. CDR3 nucleotide sequence: TGTGCCAGCAGCTTAGTAGAGGTCCGAGACTTC.

This clonotype turned up a few times. V is TRBV2 and J is TRBJ1-2; D gene uncertain. The CDR3 loop spans 13 amino acids. The germline CDR1 and CDR2 sequences are SNHLY and FYNNEI. The V gene lost 3 bases and the J gene lost 6 bases, with 11 bases spanning the gap. As DNA, the CDR3 is TGTGCCAGCAGTGATGGAGGGTTTGATGGCTACACCTTC. It encodes CASSDGGFDGYTF.

The V gene is TRBV12-3 or TRBV12-4, the J gene TRBJ2-1, with a possible D match to TRBD1 (6 bases). The V and J ends lost 6 bases and 1 base respectively, with 13 bases between them. This CDR3 is 15 amino acids long. In DNA form, the CDR3 reads TGTGCCAGCAGAAACAGGGATGGGTCCTACAATGAGCAGTTCTTC. Translation gives CASRNRDGSYNEQFF.

This clonotype was recorded at least ten times. V is TRBV7-6 and J is TRBJ2-4; possible D gene TRBD1, 5 bases. CDR3 length: 15 amino acids. Germline CDR1 is SGHVS and CDR2 is FNYEAQ. V was clipped by 4 bases and J by 0 bases, with 10 bases between them. The CDR3 DNA follows: TGTGCCAGCAGCTCTCAGACAGTAGCCAAAAACATTCAGTACTTC. The encoded protein is CASSSQTVAKNIQYF.

This clonotype has just a few counts. The chain combines TRBV7-9 with TRBJ2-1; D perhaps matches TRBD2 (6 bases). The CDR3 consists of 13 residues. V gave up 7 bases and J gave up 10 bases, with 17 bases separating them. CDR1 and CDR2 (germline): SEHNR, FQNEAQ (reference sequence). In nucleotides, the CDR3 is TGTGCCAGCACTATTCCCCAGCGGGCCGAGCAGTTCTTC. The encoded protein is CASTIPQRAEQFF.

This clonotype was detected ten times or more. The gene calls are TRBV20-1 and TRBJ2-1, with 16 positions matching TRBD2. V trimming: 6 bases; J trimming: 9 bases; junction bases outside the gene matches: 8. The CDR3 is 15 residues long. Germline V gene sequence: CDR1 DFQATT, CDR2 SNEGSKA (reference sequence). The DNA for the CDR3 is TGCAGTGCCGCGATGGGACTAGCGGGAGGGGGTGAGCAGTTCTTC. Translating it yields CSAAMGLAGGGEQFF.

This clonotype came up a few times. V is TRBV6-1 and J is TRBJ2-7, with TRBD2 matching 13 bases. The germline gives CDR1 MNHNS, CDR2 SASEGT. J lost 9 bases, V lost 2 bases, and 7 bases had no gene match. The CDR3 loop spans 15 amino acids. CDR3 amino acids: CASSEYTSGRAGQYF. CDR3 coding DNA: TGTGCCAGCAGTGAATACACTAGCGGGAGGGCCGGGCAGTACTTC.

The rearrangement joins TRBV10-3 to TRBJ1-1; D gene uncertain. This CDR3 has 13 residues. Germline loops: CDR1 ENHRY, CDR2 SYGVKD. The V end lost 5 bases, the J end lost 0 bases, and 7 bases lay between the germline ends. The CDR3 nucleotides read TGTGCCATCAGTCCAAGGATGAACACTGAAGCTTTCTTT. Its protein is CAISPRMNTEAFF.

The sample holds a few counts of this clonotype. The rearrangement joins TRBV7-9 to TRBJ2-2, with a tentative D call TRBD2 (6 bases). V was pared by 4 bases and J by 3 bases, with 15 bases between. Germline lookup yields CDR1 SEHNR and CDR2 FQNEAQ (reference sequence). The CDR3 runs 16 residues. DNA of the CDR3: TGTGCCAGCAGCTATGAGCCGGGGACTCACACCGGGGAGCTGTTTTTT. It encodes CASSYEPGTHTGELFF.

The chain employs TRBV6-1 and TRBJ1-4, with no clear D. The CDR3 spans 17 residues. The germline V gene encodes CDR1 MNHNS and CDR2 SASEGT. The germline V and J ends were trimmed by 6 bases and 6 bases, with 23 bases remaining between them. CDR3 sequence: CASSPRPGAYGYEKLFF. CDR3 nucleotide sequence: TGTGCCAGCAGCCCGCGACCGGGAGCATATGGATATGAAAAACTGTTTTTT.

The table lists this clonotype with a few counts. The rearrangement uses TRBV28 and TRBJ2-7; 10 nucleotides match TRBD1. After removal of 7 bases from V and 4 bases from J, the junction contained 4 bases not matched to a gene. This CDR3 has 13 amino acids. From germline, CDR1 is MDHEN and CDR2 SYDVKM. The CDR3 nucleotides are TGTGCCAGCACCGGGGACAGGGGTTACGAGCAGTACGTC. This encodes CASTGDRGYEQYV.

The table lists this clonotype with a few counts. The chain joins TRBV10-3 to TRBJ2-1; D tentatively fits TRBD1 or TRBD2 (5 bases each). The germline V gene has CDR1 ENHRY and CDR2 SYGVKD. The length of the CDR3 is 15 residues. Trimming removed 1 base from V and 4 bases from J, with 11 bases in between. CDR3 protein: CAISELGRTYNEQFF. CDR3 sequence (DNA): TGTGCCATCAGTGAGTTGGGACGCACTTACAATGAGCAGTTCTTC.

The rearrangement uses TRBV6-1 and TRBJ1-5, with D unresolved. The CDR3 consists of 14 residues. Germline V gene lookup returns CDR1 MNHNS and CDR2 SASEGT. V lost 3 bases to trimming and J lost 0 bases, with 6 bases between them. The chain's CDR3 is CASSDRHSNQPQHF. CDR3 coding DNA: TGTGCCAGCAGTGACCGTCATAGCAATCAGCCCCAGCATTTT.

The chain uses TRBV28 and TRBJ2-3; 11 bases are shared with TRBD1. Germline V lookup: CDR1 MDHEN, CDR2 SYDVKM. V shed 5 bases and J 5 bases; nucleotides not matched to a gene: 6. The CDR3 sequence is 15 residues long. CDR3 residues: CASSPGTGGKDTQYF. In nucleotides, the CDR3 is TGTGCCAGCAGTCCCGGGACAGGGGGTAAAGATACGCAGTATTTT.

As for this clonotype: Germline and junction disagree at one end, which may indicate a read error. This chain uses TRBV12-3 or TRBV12-4 with TRBJ2-7, with 11 bases fitting TRBD2. The CDR3 runs 11 residues. The CDR3 protein is CASSFSGLAEF. CDR3 bases: TGTGCCAGCAGTTTTTCGGGACTAGCGGAGTTC.

This chain uses TRBV20-1 with TRBJ2-3, with 14 bases lining up with TRBD2. In germline, CDR1 is DFQATT, CDR2 SNEGSKA (reference sequence). The CDR3 loop spans 14 amino acids. V trimming: 4 bases; J trimming: 9 bases; junction bases outside the gene matches: 6. CDR3 sequence reads: CSANRLAGGQTQYF. CDR3 DNA sequence: TGCAGTGCTAACCGACTAGCGGGAGGGCAAACGCAGTATTTT.

The V and J genes are TRBV27 and TRBJ1-6; no clear D gene. Germline CDR1 and CDR2: MNHEY and SMNVEV (reference sequence). This CDR3 has 12 amino acids. V lost 2 bases to trimming and J lost 14 bases, with 10 bases between them. CDR3: CASSLPGRTLHF. The CDR3 nucleotides read TGTGCCAGCAGTTTACCGGGTAGGACCCTCCACTTT.

The chain is built from TRBV5-6 and TRBJ1-2; D is possibly TRBD1 (6 bases). Germline-derived CDR1 and CDR2 are SGHDT and YYEEEE. The CDR3 consists of 14 residues. V was pared by 4 bases and J by 4 bases, with 14 bases between. CDR3 loop: CASSRTDQPYGYTF. The CDR3 DNA sequence: TGTGCCAGCAGCCGGACAGATCAGCCCTATGGCTACACCTTC.

The CDR3 spells CSVGQGGYNEQFF. DNA for the CDR3: TGCAGCGTTGGCCAGGGGGGTTACAATGAGCAGTTCTTC. V is TRBV29-1 and J is TRBJ2-1; tentatively, D is TRBD1 (7 bases). V was shortened by 4 bases and J by 4 bases, with 11 bases between the two germline ends. This CDR3 is 13 amino acids long. The germline V gene has CDR1 SQVTM and CDR2 ANQGSEA.

V gene TRBV2 combines with J gene TRBJ1-2; TRBD1 matches 7 bases. Germline CDR1 reads SNHLY; CDR2 reads FYNNEI. This CDR3 spans 15 amino acids. With V trimmed by 8 bases and J by 0 bases, 9 bases remained unmatched. The DNA of the CDR3 is TGTGCCAGCGGAGTTGACAGGGCCACTAACTATGGCTACACCTTC. Translating gives CASGVDRATNYGYTF.

The chain has TRBV20-1 and TRBJ2-1; D might be TRBD2 (5 bases). The CDR3 runs to 15 residues. Deletions cut 6 bases from V and 6 bases from J, with 21 bases between. The germline V gene encodes CDR1 DFQATT and CDR2 SNEGSKA (reference sequence). In DNA form, the CDR3 reads TGCAGTGCCAATTTATTCCGGGGATATTTCAATGAGCAGTTCTTC. Translating gives CSANLFRGYFNEQFF.